Following are 17 T cell receptor beta chains from one sample sequenced in a study of T cell repertoires in cytomegalovirus infection. The antigens these receptors bind are not known. MiXCR, run by TCRdb on the reads, gives a single entry per CDR3 protein. The data hold fewer than 1,000,000 distinct CDR3 sequences, with roughly 30% observed a single time. The specimen comprised cultured CD8+ T cells from PBMCs, sampled from culture after CMV antigen stimulation. All receptors derive from a human donor in good health (CMV status not recorded). Some clones in this sample may be carry-over from other donors' samples.

The chain uses TRBV6-2 or TRBV6-3 and TRBJ2-7; 7 bases line up with TRBD1. With V trimmed by 5 bases and J by 3 bases, 13 bases remained unmatched. This CDR3 has 16 residues. Looked up from germline, CDR1 is MNHEY and CDR2 is SVGEGT. This CDR3 reads CASSGQDMPPYYEQYF. CDR3 nucleotides: TGTGCCAGCAGTGGACAGGACATGCCCCCCTACTACGAGCAGTACTTC.

This chain connects TRBV7-9 to TRBJ2-3; TRBD1 matches 7 bases. Germline V CDR1 and CDR2: SEHNR, FQNEAQ (reference sequence). V gave up 6 bases and J gave up 4 bases; unmatched junction bases: 7. There are 14 residues in the CDR3. CDR3 DNA sequence: TGTGCCAGCAGATCGGACAGGAATGCAGATACGCAGTATTTT. Protein: CASRSDRNADTQYF.

This clonotype came up a few times. The chain links TRBV2 to TRBJ2-3; tentatively, D is TRBD2 (6 bases). Trimming took 8 bases from V and 2 from J, leaving 14 bases between them. The germline gives CDR1 SNHLY, CDR2 FYNNEI. This CDR3 has 14 residues. CDR3: CASYPRLDTDTQYF. CDR3 DNA sequence: TGTGCCAGCTATCCAAGACTAGACACAGATACGCAGTATTTT.

This clonotype has a handful of counts. This rearrangement joins TRBV6-1 to TRBJ2-2, with TRBD2 matching 9 bases. Trimming removed 7 bases from V and 3 bases from J; junction bases left unmatched: 9. This CDR3 contains 16 residues. Germline CDR1 reads MNHNS; CDR2 reads SASEGT. The CDR3 loop is CASTPSGAVYTGELFF. Here the CDR3 DNA reads TGTGCCAGCACCCCTAGCGGGGCCGTGTACACCGGGGAGCTGTTTTTT.

This clonotype was observed a few times. The genes are TRBV27 and TRBJ2-2; 10 bases align to TRBD2. Germline V gives CDR1 MNHEY, CDR2 SMNVEV (reference sequence). CDR3 length: 19 amino acids. J gave up 0 bases and V 7 bases, and 14 bases lay outside the gene matches. This CDR3 reads CASTQTSGESNANTGELFF. In nucleotides, the CDR3 is TGTGCCAGCACCCAAACTAGCGGGGAATCAAACGCGAACACCGGGGAGCTGTTTTTT.

This clonotype appeared a few times. The V and J genes are TRBV7-9 and TRBJ2-3, with D perhaps assigned TRBD1 or TRBD2 (5 bases each). V lost 5 bases and J 0 bases, leaving 18 bases between the germline ends. The CDR3 contains 17 residues. Germline CDR1 is SEHNR and CDR2 is FQNEAQ (reference sequence). The DNA of the CDR3 is TGTGCCAGCAGCCCGTGGATTGGGGGAGCTAGCACAGATACGCAGTATTTT. It is translated as CASSPWIGGASTDTQYF.

For this clonotype: This clone may be a read error of a much larger clone one base away. This chain connects TRBV7-8 to TRBJ1-2; D unclear. The germline V gene encodes CDR1 SGHVS and CDR2 FQNEAQ. CDR3 length: 12 residues. CDR3 residues: CTSSLGVHGYTF. CDR3 nucleotides: TGTACCAGCAGCTTAGGCGTTCATGGCTACACCTTC.

The chain employs TRBV6-5 and TRBJ1-6, with a tentative D call TRBD1 (5 bases). The germline V and J ends were trimmed by 5 bases and 4 bases, with 15 bases remaining between them. CDR3 length: 16 amino acids. Germline loops: CDR1 MNHEY, CDR2 SVGAGI. This chain's CDR3 is CASSLTTGEYNSPLHF. The CDR3 nucleotides are TGTGCCAGCAGTCTCACCACGGGGGAATATAATTCACCCCTCCACTTT.

The chain uses TRBV4-3 and TRBJ2-3, with D perhaps matching TRBD1 (5 bases). The CDR3 consists of 14 residues. V dropped 2 bases and J dropped 5 bases, with 11 bases sitting between them. The germline gives CDR1 LGHNA, CDR2 YSLEER. CDR3 sequence: CASSQTGRGDTQYF. The DNA of the CDR3 is TGCGCCAGCAGCCAAACTGGAAGGGGAGATACGCAGTATTTT.

This clonotype was seen repeatedly, ten times or more. V is TRBV11-3 and J is TRBJ2-3; 11 bases match TRBD2. CDR3 length: 16 residues. V shed 6 bases and J 6 bases; nucleotides not matched to a gene: 11. The germline V gene has CDR1 SGHNT and CDR2 YENEEA. CDR3: CASSRSGGAPGDTQYF. The DNA of the CDR3 is TGTGCCAGCAGTCGTAGCGGGGGGGCTCCAGGGGATACGCAGTATTTT.

The rearrangement links TRBV10-1 to TRBJ2-7; D is uncertain. Germline V CDR1 and CDR2: WNHNN, SYGVQD (reference sequence). This CDR3 has 16 amino acids. V was pared by 3 bases and J by 6 bases, with 21 bases between. CDR3 sequence: CASSDSAVAYPPEQYF. The CDR3 DNA reads as TGCGCCAGCAGTGATTCTGCGGTGGCCTATCCCCCCGAGCAGTACTTC.

The chain uses TRBV18 and TRBJ1-1, with D unclear. This CDR3 spans 15 amino acids. Trimming shortened V by 0 bases and J by 3 bases, and 11 bases separated the two germline ends. From germline, CDR1 is KGHSH and CDR2 LQKENI. CDR3 in DNA: TGTGCCAGCTCACCACCGCCGGGTTGGGACACTGAAGCTTTCTTT. Its translation: CASSPPPGWDTEAFF.

The chain joins TRBV27 to TRBJ2-1, with 7 positions matching TRBD1. CDR3 length equals 14 residues. The V and J ends lost 3 bases and 6 bases, in that order; junction bases with no gene match: 5. The germline V gene has CDR1 MNHEY and CDR2 SMNVEV (reference sequence). The CDR3 is CASSLTGFSNEQFF. The CDR3 region has the DNA TGTGCCAGCAGTTTGACAGGGTTTTCCAATGAGCAGTTCTTC.

The chain joins TRBV14 to TRBJ1-4; D not resolved. This CDR3 spans 15 amino acids. Germline assignment: CDR1 SGHDN and CDR2 FVKESK. Trimming took off 1 base at V and 4 bases at J, with 10 bases between the two ends. The CDR3 DNA sequence: TGTGCCAGCAGCCAAGGGGCCGGGGATAATGAAAAACTGTTTTTT. This translates into CASSQGAGDNEKLFF.

The chain recombines TRBV18 with TRBJ2-1, with D uncertain. From germline, CDR1 is KGHSH and CDR2 LQKENI. This CDR3 spans 13 amino acids. Trimming shortened V by 5 bases and J by 6 bases, and 11 bases separated the two germline ends. In DNA form, the CDR3 reads TGTGCCAGCTCAAACTTAGATGGCAATGAGCAGTTCTTC. It encodes CASSNLDGNEQFF.

The J gene is TRBJ2-7, the V gene TRBV7-9; D perhaps matches TRBD2 (5 bases). CDR1 SEHNR and CDR2 FQNEAQ come from the germline V gene (reference sequence). The CDR3 is made up of 14 amino acids. The V and J ends lost 5 bases and 4 bases respectively, with 15 bases between them. In DNA, the CDR3 is TGTGCCAGCAGCGTGAGCGAGGGATCTTACGAGCAGTACTTC. Encoded protein: CASSVSEGSYEQYF.

The chain employs TRBV27 and TRBJ2-1, with 9 bases fitting TRBD1. The V segment lost 8 bases and the J segment 0 bases; nucleotides outside the gene matches: 2. This CDR3 spans 14 amino acids. CDR1 is MNHEY and CDR2 is SMNVEV in the germline V gene (reference sequence). DNA of the CDR3: TGTGCCAGCGCGACAGGGGGCTCCTACAATGAGCAGTTCTTC. It is translated as CASATGGSYNEQFF.